This T cell receptor (gamma chain) emerged from a study of intestinal T cells in coeliac disease (dated by TCRdb to the early 2020s). Regarding the complete study: Coeliac patients were found to be much younger than controls, with mean ages of around 16.0 versus 57 years recorded in the TRG cohort. Duodenal biopsies from about 35 coeliac disease patients and 20 to 25 non-coeliac controls were included in a second, larger TCR-gamma (TRG) cohort. The TCR-delta (TRD) cohort included duodenal biopsies from 11 coeliac disease patients and 11 non-coeliac controls.

Points on this clone: No cognate antigen has been identified for it. Base qualities are missing; no much larger clone stands one base away.

For each case, genomic DNA was extracted from ten 5-um FFPE scrolls with the QIAamp DNA FFPE tissue kit. Fully anonymised formalin-fixed paraffin-embedded duodenal biopsies surplus to diagnostic needs were used to test TCR repertoire-based classification of coeliac disease. Overall results and qualifications from the work: TRG clustering correctly classified most of the 54 biopsies (about 94%), with a reported leave-one-out accuracy of roughly 90%. FFPE-derived DNA was found to be relatively degraded, and loss of a proportion of TCR sequences in each sample was likely caused by this degradation. TRD kmer-based clustering correctly classified all 22 biopsies in training, with a reported leave-one-out accuracy of over 75%. Repeated CDR3 amino acid sequences could not be distinguished from PCR duplicates. A significant age difference was observed between coeliac and control groups, although significant classification was not yielded by an age-split analysis.

Preparation of the library involved multiplex PCR. Reads for this sample came from an Ion Torrent PGM. The LymphoTrack kit, which has primers carrying Illumina adapters, was used to amplify TRG repertoires from around 200 ng of biopsy DNA. TRG amplicons were purified with AMPure XP beads, quantified on a 2100 Bioanalyzer, and pooled equimolarly. An Ion PGM instrument was used to sequence the TRG libraries. Under the source paper's analysis protocol: FastX removed reads in which more than 10% of nucleotides fell below the per-patient third-quartile quality score. IMGT/HighV-QUEST was used to align reads in order to assign V, D and J genes, locate CDR3 regions and judge functionality. Sequences were converted to amino acids, and every sequence predicted to be non-functional was removed. CDR3s were split into kmers, with and without positional annotation; kmer frequencies underwent PCA, and samples were clustered using all 1023 combinations of PCs 1-10. Classification was validated by leave-one-out cross-validation, in which parameters were re-optimised on the remaining samples each time. Shannon diversity was computed with the vegan R package from repeated random subsamples equal to the lowest read count. In TCRdb, clones were called once more from the public reads by CATT, and rows of identical DNA were later combined. Here the V and J calls rest on TCRdb's processing, not on the authors' analysis. The sample data list more than 650 gamma-chain clones, and roughly 50% of these were observed just once. In total, the top ten clones hold 16% of the sample.

Including cysteine and phenylalanine, the CDR3 has 16 amino acids. Only CDR3 DNA remains: 48 bases, in frame from the first base. Unmatched junction bases come to 12, with V trimmed by 5 bases and J by 3 bases. From the germline V gene, CDR1 is EGSNGY and CDR2 is YDSYNSKV. The chain is encoded by TRGV2 joined to TRGJP2. Sequenced material: a duodenal biopsy. The sequence came from a human donor with celiac disease. The sequence in DNA is TGTGCCACCTGGGGACGGGAGCTCGGTAGTGATTGGATCAAGACGTTT. It specifies CATWGRELGSDWIKTF.